A single T cell receptor beta chain is shown here with its context. The data stem from a study of T cell changes during pregnancy in multiple sclerosis. Data came from immunoSEQ multiplex PCR; TCRdb stores just in-frame clones and leaves some out. The sample holds roughly 64,000 clones; 96% are singletons and the top ten take approximately 2.5%. This TCR came from a female donor with multiple sclerosis, enrolled in a pregnancy study. The sample here was CD8+ T cells from peripheral blood mononuclear cells, taken after pregnancy.

The CDR3 here is CASSPGDRERTQYF. CDR3 DNA: TGTGCCAGCAGCCCTGGGGACAGGGAGAGGACCCAGTACTTC. This chain connects TRBV11-2 to TRBJ2-5, with 9 bases identical to TRBD1. Germline-derived CDR1 and CDR2 are SGHAT and FQNNGV. V shed 5 bases and J 7 bases; nucleotides not matched to a gene: 8. This CDR3 contains 14 residues.